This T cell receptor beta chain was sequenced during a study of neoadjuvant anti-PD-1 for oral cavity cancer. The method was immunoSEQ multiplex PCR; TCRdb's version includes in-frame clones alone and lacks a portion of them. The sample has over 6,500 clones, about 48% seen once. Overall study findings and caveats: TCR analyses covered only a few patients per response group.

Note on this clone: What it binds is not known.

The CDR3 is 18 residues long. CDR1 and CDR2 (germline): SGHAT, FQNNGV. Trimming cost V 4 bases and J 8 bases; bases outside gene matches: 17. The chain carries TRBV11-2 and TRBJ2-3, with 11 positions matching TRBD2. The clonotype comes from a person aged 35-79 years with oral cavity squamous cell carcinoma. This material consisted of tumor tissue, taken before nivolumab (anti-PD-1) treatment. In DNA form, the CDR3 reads TGTGCCAGCAGCTCGGACGAGGTAGCGGGAGGGCCTGAGGGTACGCAGTATTTT. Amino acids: CASSSDEVAGGPEGTQYF.